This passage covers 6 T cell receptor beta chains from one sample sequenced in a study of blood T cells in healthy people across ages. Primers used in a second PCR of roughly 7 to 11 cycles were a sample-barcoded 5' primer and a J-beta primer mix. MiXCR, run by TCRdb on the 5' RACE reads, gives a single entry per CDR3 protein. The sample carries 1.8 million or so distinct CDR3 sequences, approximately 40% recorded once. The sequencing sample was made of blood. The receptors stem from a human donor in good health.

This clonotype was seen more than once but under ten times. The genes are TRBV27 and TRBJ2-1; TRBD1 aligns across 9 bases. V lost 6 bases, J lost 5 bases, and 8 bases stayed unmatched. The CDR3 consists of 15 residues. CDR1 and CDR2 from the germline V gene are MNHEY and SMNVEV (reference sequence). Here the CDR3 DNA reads TGTGCCAGCAGGATCACAGGGGGCCTAAACAATGAGCAGTTCTTC. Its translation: CASRITGGLNNEQFF.

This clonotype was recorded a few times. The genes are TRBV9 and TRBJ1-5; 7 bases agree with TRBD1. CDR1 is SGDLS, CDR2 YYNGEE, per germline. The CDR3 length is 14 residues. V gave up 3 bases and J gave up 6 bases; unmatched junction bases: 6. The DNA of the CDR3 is TGTGCCAGCAGCGATCGACAGGGCGGTCAGCCCCAGCATTTT. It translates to CASSDRQGGQPQHF.

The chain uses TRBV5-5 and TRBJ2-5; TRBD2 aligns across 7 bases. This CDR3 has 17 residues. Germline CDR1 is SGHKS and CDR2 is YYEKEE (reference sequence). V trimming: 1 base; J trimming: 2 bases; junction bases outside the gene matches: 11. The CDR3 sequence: CASSLWGGPPGQETQYF. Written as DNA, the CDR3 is TGTGCCAGCAGCTTGTGGGGAGGGCCCCCTGGGCAAGAGACCCAGTACTTC.

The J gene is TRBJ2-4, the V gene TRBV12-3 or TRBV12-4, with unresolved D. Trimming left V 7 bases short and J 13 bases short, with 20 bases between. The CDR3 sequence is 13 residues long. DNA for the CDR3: TGTGCCAGCACCAACCGCCCCGGTTTTGAGCAGTACTTC. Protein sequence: CASTNRPGFEQYF.

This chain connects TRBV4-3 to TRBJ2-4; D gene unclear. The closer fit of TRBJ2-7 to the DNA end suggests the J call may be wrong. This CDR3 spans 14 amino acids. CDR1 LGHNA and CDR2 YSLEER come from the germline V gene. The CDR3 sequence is CASSQGTTTYEQYF. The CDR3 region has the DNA TGCGCCAGCAGCCAAGGCACGACCACCTACGAGCAGTACTTC.

In nucleotides, the CDR3 is TGTGCCAGCAGCTTGCCTTCCGGGACAGGGGTCGGGTCACCCCTCCACTTT. Translated, it gives CASSLPSGTGVGSPLHF. The chain links TRBV7-8 to TRBJ1-6; 10 nucleotides match TRBD1. The V and J ends lost 3 bases and 10 bases, in that order; junction bases with no gene match: 12. Germline V gives CDR1 SGHVS, CDR2 FQNEAQ. This CDR3 has 17 residues.